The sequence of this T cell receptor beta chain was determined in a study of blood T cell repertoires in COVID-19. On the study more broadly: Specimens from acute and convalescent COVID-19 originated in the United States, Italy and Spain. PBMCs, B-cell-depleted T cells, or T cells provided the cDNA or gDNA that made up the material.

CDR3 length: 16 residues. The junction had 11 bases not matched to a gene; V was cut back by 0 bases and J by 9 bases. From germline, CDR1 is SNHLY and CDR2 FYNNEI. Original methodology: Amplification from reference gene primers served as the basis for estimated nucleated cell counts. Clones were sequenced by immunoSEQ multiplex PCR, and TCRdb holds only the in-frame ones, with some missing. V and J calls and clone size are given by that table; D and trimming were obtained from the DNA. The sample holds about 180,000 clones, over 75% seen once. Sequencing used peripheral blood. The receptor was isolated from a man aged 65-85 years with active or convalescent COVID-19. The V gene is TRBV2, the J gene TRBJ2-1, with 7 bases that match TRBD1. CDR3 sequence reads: CASSEALGGAHIEQFF. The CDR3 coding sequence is TGTGCCAGCAGTGAAGCGCTAGGGGGCGCCCATATTGAGCAGTTCTTC.